Following are 30 T cell receptor beta chains from one sample sequenced in a study of shared clonotypes between healthy human individuals. The assay was immunoSEQ multiplex PCR, and TCRdb's table has in-frame clones only and misses some. This table holds 2,500,000 or so clones, 90% to 95% found once. Sample: naive CD4+ T cells from PBMCs. Subset defined: CD45RA+ positively selected. Receptors were obtained from a man between 18 and 35 years old in good health. Some clones in this sample may be carry-over from other donors' samples.

The chain recombines TRBV28 with TRBJ2-3, with TRBD2 matching 9 bases. Losses at the gene ends were 5 bases for V and 3 bases for J; bases not matched to a gene: 6. Germline V CDR1 and CDR2: MDHEN, SYDVKM. The CDR3 sequence is 15 residues long. The CDR3 DNA follows: TGTGCCAGCAGTGCCATAGCGGGAGCGACAGATACGCAGTATTTT. Protein product: CASSAIAGATDTQYF.

This chain connects TRBV7-3 to TRBJ2-3, with TRBD2 matching 11 bases. The CDR3 has 17 amino acids. Looked up from germline, CDR1 is SGHTA and CDR2 is FQGTGA. V lost 4 bases to trimming and J lost 0 bases; unmatched junction nucleotides: 6. CDR3 nucleotide sequence: TGTGCCAGCAGCTCCGGGCTAGCGGGAGGTAGCACAGATACGCAGTATTTT. The encoded protein is CASSSGLAGGSTDTQYF.

A note on this clone: In the same sample, other DNA sequences code for this CDR3. V usage is TRBV6-5 and J usage is TRBJ2-5, with D hard to call. V lost 2 bases, J lost 4 bases, and 5 bases lay in between. CDR3 size: 12 residues. In germline, CDR1 is MNHEY, CDR2 SVGAGI. CDR3 in DNA: TGTGCCAGCAGTTACCCATCAGAGACCCAGTACTTC. Its translation: CASSYPSETQYF.

Worth noting for this clone: Other DNA sequences of this sample code for an identical CDR3. The chain employs TRBV5-6 and TRBJ1-2; D ambiguous. Per germline, CDR1 SGHDT and CDR2 YYEEEE. The CDR3 totals 14 residues. V was clipped by 4 bases and J by 0 bases, with 10 bases between them. CDR3 region: CASSPTGSNYGYTF. The CDR3 nucleotides read TGTGCCAGCAGCCCGACGGGTTCTAACTATGGCTACACCTTC.

Only one count was recorded for this clone. This chain connects TRBV14 to TRBJ2-6, with D unclear. This CDR3 is 15 amino acids long. Germline-derived CDR1 and CDR2 are SGHDN and FVKESK. Trimming shortened V by 4 bases and J by 6 bases, and 13 bases separated the two germline ends. The CDR3 here is CASSPVGSLANVLTF. The CDR3 DNA sequence: TGTGCCAGCAGCCCTGTGGGGTCTCTGGCCAACGTCCTGACTTTC.

The chain has TRBV28 and TRBJ2-5, with 8 bases aligning to TRBD2. V lost 6 bases, J lost 5 bases, and 5 bases stayed unmatched. This CDR3 spans 13 amino acids. Per the germline V gene, CDR1 is MDHEN and CDR2 is SYDVKM. CDR3 protein: CASSVAGPETQYF. The CDR3 bases are TGTGCCAGCAGCGTAGCGGGGCCGGAGACCCAGTACTTC.

In the case of this clone: Other DNA sequences in this specimen translate into the identical CDR3. The rearrangement uses TRBV28 and TRBJ1-2, with D perhaps TRBD1 (6 bases). This CDR3 is built from 12 residues. Germline lookup yields CDR1 MDHEN and CDR2 SYDVKM. Deletions cut 6 bases from V and 5 bases from J, with 10 bases between. The CDR3 coding sequence is TGTGCCAGCAGGCTACAGGGTTATGGCTACACCTTC. Translated: CASRLQGYGYTF.

The rearrangement joins TRBV4-1 to TRBJ2-1, with D unresolved. This CDR3 is built from 17 residues. Per germline, CDR1 MGHRA and CDR2 YSYEKL. Deletions cut 4 bases from V and 6 bases from J, with 22 bases between. In nucleotides, the CDR3 is TGCGCCAGCAGCCGGGCCGGCGTGGTCAGGCTGGGCAATGAGCAGTTCTTC. Protein sequence: CASSRAGVVRLGNEQFF.

The chain joins TRBV7-8 to TRBJ1-3; D is uncertain. Germline CDR1 SGHVS, CDR2 FQNEAQ. The CDR3 extends over 15 amino acids. The V end lost 5 bases, the J end lost 0 bases, and 11 bases lay between the germline ends. CDR3: CASSPKVASGNTIYF. The CDR3 coding sequence is TGTGCCAGCAGCCCAAAGGTGGCCTCTGGAAACACCATATATTTT.

The V and J genes are TRBV29-1 and TRBJ2-7; D gene unclear. Germline assignment: CDR1 SQVTM and CDR2 ANQGSEA. Trimming shortened V by 3 bases and J by 0 bases, and 9 bases separated the two germline ends. The CDR3 contains 13 residues. The CDR3 sequence: CSVDQETSYEQYF. As DNA, the CDR3 is TGCAGCGTTGATCAGGAGACCTCCTACGAGCAGTACTTC.

The table lists this clone with a few counts. The chain couples TRBV7-3 to TRBJ1-1; D call uncertain. The length of the CDR3 is 15 residues. The V end was cut by 5 bases, the J end by 1 base, with 14 bases between. The V gene's germline CDR1 is SGHTA and CDR2 FQGTGA. In DNA, the CDR3 is TGTGCCAGCAGCCCCCGGCCCGGGAGGAACACTGAAGCTTTCTTT. Encoded protein: CASSPRPGRNTEAFF.

The genes are TRBV7-9 and TRBJ1-5; weak D call: TRBD1 (5 bases). Germline values: CDR1 SEHNR, CDR2 FQNEAQ (reference sequence). V gave up 0 bases and J gave up 0 bases, with 12 bases separating them. The CDR3 runs to 17 residues. The CDR3 sequence is CASSLASGLLSNQPQHF. The CDR3 nucleotides read TGTGCCAGCAGCTTAGCATCAGGGTTACTTAGCAATCAGCCCCAGCATTTT.

The rearrangement uses TRBV7-2 and TRBJ2-1; D is ambiguous. CDR3 length: 16 residues. Per germline, CDR1 SGHTA and CDR2 FQGNSA. Trimming left V 4 bases short and J 6 bases short, with 19 bases between. The CDR3 sequence: CASSYQPSFPGNEQFF. CDR3 sequence (DNA): TGTGCCAGCAGCTACCAGCCGTCGTTCCCCGGCAATGAGCAGTTCTTC.

This chain uses TRBV2 with TRBJ2-7; D may match TRBD1 or TRBD2 (5 bases each). CDR1 SNHLY and CDR2 FYNNEI come from the germline V gene. Trimming shortened V by 10 bases and J by 5 bases, and 21 bases separated the two germline ends. The length of the CDR3 is 14 residues. The CDR3 DNA reads as TGTGCCACCTTACCCGGGACCCTAAAGGACGAGCAGTACTTC. Its protein is CATLPGTLKDEQYF.

The chain combines TRBV7-2 with TRBJ2-3; D not certain. V lost 3 bases and J lost 9, with 13 bases in between. The CDR3 length is 13 residues. Looked up from germline, CDR1 is SGHTA and CDR2 is FQGNSA. Here the CDR3 reads CASSFDRSQTQYF. The CDR3 DNA reads as TGTGCCAGCAGCTTCGATAGATCACAGACGCAGTATTTT.

This clone has a handful of counts. Other DNA sequences from this sample encode an identical CDR3 as well. The chain employs TRBV5-1 and TRBJ2-1, with no clear D. The germline CDR1 and CDR2 sequences are SGHRS and YFSETQ. This CDR3 spans 12 amino acids. Deletions cut 2 bases from V and 4 bases from J, with 4 bases between. In nucleotides, the CDR3 is TGCGCCAGCAGCTTTGGTTACAATGAGCAGTTCTTC. Translated, it gives CASSFGYNEQFF.

J is TRBJ2-7 and V is TRBV6-1, with a possible D match to TRBD1 (5 bases). Germline lookup yields CDR1 MNHNS and CDR2 SASEGT. V lost 6 bases, J lost 3 bases, and 15 bases lay in between. The CDR3 loop spans 14 amino acids. The CDR3 DNA sequence: TGTGCCAGCAGGGAAAAGGGGCGGCACTACGAGCAGTACTTC. Its protein is CASREKGRHYEQYF.

V is TRBV11-2 and J is TRBJ1-2; TRBD1 agrees at 7 bases. V gave up 4 bases and J gave up 5 bases; unmatched junction bases: 10. Germline values: CDR1 SGHAT, CDR2 FQNNGV. The length of the CDR3 is 15 residues. Here the CDR3 DNA reads TGTGCCAGCAGCTCCTACGACAGGGCCCAATATGGCTACACCTTC. Its protein product is CASSSYDRAQYGYTF.

J is TRBJ2-2 and V is TRBV5-5, with TRBD2 identical over 9 bases. V was pared by 2 bases and J by 6 bases, with 8 bases of the junction left unmatched. The CDR3 totals 16 residues. CDR1 is SGHKS and CDR2 is YYEKEE in the germline V gene (reference sequence). The DNA for the CDR3 is TGTGCCAGCAGCTTTTCGATAGCGGGAGCCGCCGGGGAGCTGTTTTTT. This sequence encodes CASSFSIAGAAGELFF.

The V gene is TRBV9, the J gene TRBJ2-1; D is possibly TRBD2 (6 bases). Germline V lookup: CDR1 SGDLS, CDR2 YYNGEE. This CDR3 is 16 amino acids long. The V gene lost 4 bases and the J gene lost 1 base, with 15 bases spanning the gap. The CDR3 is CASSTIGGMSYNEQFF. The CDR3 coding sequence is TGTGCCAGCAGCACCATCGGGGGAATGTCCTACAATGAGCAGTTCTTC. Looking up the rest from reference TRBV9 and TRBJ2-1 gives the full variable domain: DSGVTQTPKHLITATGQRVTLRCSPRSGDLSVYWYQQSLDQGLQFLIQYYNGEERAKGNILERFSAQQFPDLHSELNLSSLELGDSALYFCASSTIGGMSYNEQFFGPGTRLTVL.

V and J are TRBV7-3 and TRBJ2-5, with D maybe TRBD1 (5 bases). The V gene's germline CDR1 is SGHTA and CDR2 FQGTGA. The ends were cut back, 1 base at V and 3 bases at J, with 12 bases in the middle. The CDR3 has 15 residues. CDR3 protein: CASSLMGSREETQYF. CDR3 DNA: TGTGCCAGCAGCTTAATGGGTTCCAGGGAAGAGACCCAGTACTTC. Full variable domain (outside the CDR3, taken from reference TRBV7-3 and TRBJ2-5): GAGVSQTPSNKVTEKGKYVELRCDPISGHTALYWYRQSLGQGPEFLIYFQGTGAADDSGLPNDRFFAVRPEGSVSTLKIQRTERGDSAVYLCASSLMGSREETQYFGPGTRLLVL.

This chain links TRBV5-5 with TRBJ2-7; 11 bases are a match to TRBD1. Looked up from germline, CDR1 is SGHKS and CDR2 is YYEKEE (reference sequence). This CDR3 region has 16 residues. The junction had 6 bases not matched to a gene; V was cut back by 0 bases and J by 4 bases. CDR3 sequence: CASSLGTGGAFYEQYF. CDR3 coding DNA: TGTGCCAGCAGCTTGGGGACAGGGGGCGCGTTTTACGAGCAGTACTTC.

The rearrangement uses TRBV6-5 and TRBJ1-2, with TRBD1 matching 7 bases. This CDR3 comprises 13 residues. The V gene end was trimmed by 7 bases and the J gene end by 4 bases; junction bases not matched to a gene: 6. The V gene's germline CDR1 is MNHEY and CDR2 SVGAGI. The CDR3: CASTGTDPYGYTF. CDR3 DNA sequence: TGTGCCAGCACCGGGACAGACCCCTATGGCTACACCTTC.

This chain joins TRBV5-4 and TRBJ1-2; D may be TRBD1 (5 bases). This CDR3 region has 12 residues. Trimming stripped 4 bases from V and 7 bases from J, with 11 bases between. Germline V gene sequence: CDR1 SGHNT, CDR2 YYREEE (reference sequence). The CDR3 spells CASSPPGGGYTF. The DNA of the CDR3 is TGTGCCAGCAGCCCACCGGGGGGTGGCTACACCTTC.

This chain connects TRBV15 to TRBJ2-7; D gene unclear. Per the germline V gene, CDR1 is LNHNV and CDR2 is YYDKDF (reference sequence). This CDR3 contains 15 residues. The V and J ends lost 0 bases and 1 base respectively, with 10 bases between them. CDR3 residues: CATSRDLIGSYEQYF. Here the CDR3 DNA reads TGTGCCACCAGCAGAGATTTGATTGGGTCCTACGAGCAGTACTTC.

J is TRBJ2-1 and V is TRBV4-2; the match to TRBD2 covers 10 bases. Unmatched junction bases numbered 7, after V lost 1 base and J lost 7 bases. The V gene's germline CDR1 is LGHNA and CDR2 YNFKEQ. This CDR3 is 16 amino acids long. In DNA form, the CDR3 reads TGTGCCAGCAGCCAAGGGTCTAGCGGGAGTGGGAATGAGCAGTTCTTC. Encoded protein: CASSQGSSGSGNEQFF.

The V call is TRBV7-3, the J call TRBJ2-5; possibly TRBD2 for D (6 bases). The CDR3 sequence is 14 residues long. Germline V lookup: CDR1 SGHTA, CDR2 FQGTGA. V lost 2 bases and J 5 bases, leaving 12 bases between the germline ends. The CDR3 coding sequence is TGTGCCAGCAGCTTATCCTCGGGAGTGGAGACCCAGTACTTC. Its translation: CASSLSSGVETQYF.

V is TRBV25-1 and J is TRBJ1-1; 7 bases are a match to TRBD1. Trimming took 6 bases from V and 10 from J; bases not matched to a gene: 8. Germline loops: CDR1 MGHDK, CDR2 SYGVNS. The CDR3 consists of 12 residues. This CDR3 reads CASRSTGLRAFF. The DNA for the CDR3 is TGTGCCAGCAGATCGACAGGGCTTCGAGCTTTCTTT.

Comments on this clone: In the same sample, other DNA sequences code for this CDR3. This chain connects TRBV5-1 to TRBJ2-1, with 12 bases fitting TRBD2. V lost 2 bases and J lost 10; bases outside the gene matches: 7. This CDR3 has 15 amino acids. Germline V gene data show CDR1 as SGHRS and CDR2 as YFSETQ. CDR3 coding DNA: TGCGCCAGCAGCTTCCTAGCGGGAGGGCCCGGGGAGCAGTTCTTC. It translates to CASSFLAGGPGEQFF. The full variable domain, completed using reference TRBV5-1 and TRBJ2-1, is KAGVTQTPRYLIKTRGQQVTLSCSPISGHRSVSWYQQTPGQGLQFLFEYFSETQRNKGNFPGRFSGRQFSNSRSEMNVSTLELGDSALYLCASSFLAGGPGEQFFGPGTRLTVL.

The V and J genes are TRBV20-1 and TRBJ1-2; D uncertain. Between the trimmed V and J ends, which lost 2 bases and 8 bases, there was a span of 9 bases. Per the germline V gene, CDR1 is DFQATT and CDR2 is SNEGSKA (reference sequence). The CDR3 is 11 amino acids. The CDR3 spells CSARMEGGYTF. The CDR3 DNA reads TGCAGTGCTAGAATGGAAGGCGGCTACACCTTC.